This paragraph covers one T cell receptor (beta chain) sequence. Cohort assignment relied on participant-reported clinical history. Among Cohort 3 donors, those recovered had two negative PCRs, clearance, or symptom resolution. Sequencing used immunoSEQ multiplex PCR; TCRdb keeps in-frame clones, though not all of them. Here the sample spans approximately 290,000 clones, approximately 83% being singletons. This sample is drawn from a study of blood T cell repertoires in COVID-19. Across the study: Acute and convalescent COVID-19 specimens originated in the United States, Italy and Spain.

Sequenced input: PBMCs or T cells enriched from blood (not recorded which). The sequence derives from a woman in her 30s who had recovered from COVID-19.

The CDR3 sequence is CAWKAGQGNYGYTF. In DNA, the CDR3 is TGTGCCTGGAAGGCGGGACAGGGGAACTATGGCTACACCTTC. The chain combines TRBV30 with TRBJ1-2, with 10 nucleotides matching TRBD1. V dropped 4 bases and J dropped 2; count of bases not matched to a gene: 4. Germline V gene data show CDR1 as GTSNPN and CDR2 as SVGIG (reference sequence). The CDR3 contains 14 residues.